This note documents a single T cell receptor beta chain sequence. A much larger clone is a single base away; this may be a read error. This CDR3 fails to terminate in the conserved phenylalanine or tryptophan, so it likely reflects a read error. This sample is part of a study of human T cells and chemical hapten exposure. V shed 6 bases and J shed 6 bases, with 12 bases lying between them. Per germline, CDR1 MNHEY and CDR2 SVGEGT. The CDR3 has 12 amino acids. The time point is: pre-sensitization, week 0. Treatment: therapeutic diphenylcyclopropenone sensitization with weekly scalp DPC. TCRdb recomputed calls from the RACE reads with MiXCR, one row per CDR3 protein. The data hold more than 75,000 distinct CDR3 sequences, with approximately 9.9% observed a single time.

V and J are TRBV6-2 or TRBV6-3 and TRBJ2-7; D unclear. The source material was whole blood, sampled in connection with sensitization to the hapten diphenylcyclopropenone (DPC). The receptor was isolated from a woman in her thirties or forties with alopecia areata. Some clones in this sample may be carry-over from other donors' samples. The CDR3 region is CASSPRSPEQYL. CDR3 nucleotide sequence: TGTGCCAGCAGCCCCAGAAGCCCCGAGCAGTACCTC.